This T cell receptor beta chain was profiled in a study of cytomegalovirus exposure and HLA in healthy donors. In the study overall: Most genotyped donors, roughly 80% of about 430, had Caucasian-associated genetic ancestry.

The CDR3 is 16 residues long. Per the germline V gene, CDR1 is MGHRA and CDR2 is YSYEKL. Trimming removed 3 bases from V and 4 bases from J; junction bases left unmatched: 11. Concerning this clone itself: The antigen remains unidentified.

Study observations and caveats: In a later analysis, a missense DCLRE1C variant was linked to TCR beta V- and J-gene trimming. Differences between HLA loci emerged in a later analysis of TCR association rates, with DRB1 most and HLA-C fewest. Later analysis revealed greater clonal expansion in HLA-associated TCR beta chains than in equally common others.

The PCR was carried out with 60 Vbeta primers and 13 Jbeta primers. Method: immunoSEQ multiplex PCR; TCRdb's copy keeps in-frame clones and lacks some. The table has roughly 200,000 clones, around 90% seen once; the top ten hold 1% to 1.4%. The sequence derives from a boy under 10 years old in good health and CMV-seronegative. Sequenced: PBMCs. This sequence joins TRBV4-1 and TRBJ1-2; TRBD1 aligns across 7 bases. This CDR3 is CASSQRGTAGVYGYTF. CDR3 coding DNA: TGCGCCAGCAGCCAGAGGGGGACAGCGGGCGTCTATGGCTACACCTTC.